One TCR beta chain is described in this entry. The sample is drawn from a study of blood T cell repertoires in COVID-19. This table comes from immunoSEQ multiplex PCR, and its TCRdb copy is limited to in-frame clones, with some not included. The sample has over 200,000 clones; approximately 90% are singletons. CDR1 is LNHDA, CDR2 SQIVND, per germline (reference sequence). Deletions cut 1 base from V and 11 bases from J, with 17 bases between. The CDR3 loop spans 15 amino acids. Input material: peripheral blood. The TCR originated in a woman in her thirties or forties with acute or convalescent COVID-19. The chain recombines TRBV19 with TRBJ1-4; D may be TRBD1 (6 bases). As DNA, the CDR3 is TGTGCCAGTAGTATAGGACAGGACCATAGTGGGAAACTGTTTTTT. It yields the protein CASSIGQDHSGKLFF.